This TCR beta chain was identified in a study of radiotherapy plus CTLA-4 blockade in lung cancer. Profiled with immunoSEQ multiplex PCR; TCRdb holds only in-frame clones, not every one. The data show 60,000 to 70,000 clones, with roughly 85% seen just once and under 10% held by the top ten. Per the germline V gene, CDR1 is MNHEY and CDR2 is SVGAGI. The CDR3 loop spans 15 amino acids. The V and J ends lost 4 bases and 0 bases, in that order; junction bases with no gene match: 2. This receptor was obtained from a human donor with non-small cell lung cancer who had a complete response to radiotherapy plus ipilimumab. This chain links TRBV6-5 with TRBJ2-1; 8 nucleotides line up with TRBD2. This sample comprised peripheral blood, obtained from a patient treated with radiotherapy plus ipilimumab. The CDR3 bases are TGTGCCAGCAGTTTTAGCGGGACCTCCTACAATGAGCAGTTCTTC. Translation: CASSFSGTSYNEQFF.